These T cell receptor beta chains were read from a single sample in a study of neoadjuvant nivolumab and ipilimumab in lung cancer. Some clones are missing from TCRdb's copy, which holds only in-frame ones; the method was immunoSEQ multiplex PCR. The data contain approximately 35,000 clones, more than 85% of them seen just once; the ten biggest clones take up 2% to 2.5%. This sample comprised peripheral blood, obtained after neoadjuvant nivolumab, alone or with ipilimumab, at or shortly before surgery. These receptors all stem from an adult with non-small cell lung cancer. Both conserved end residues are part of each CDR3. The D gene is left open where the match is weak. Clone size appears in some rows only: once, few, many, or a class for an expanded clone.

clone size	J gene	V gene	D gene	CDR3 DNA	CDR3 protein
-	TRBJ2-2	TRBV5-4	TRBD2	TGTGCCAGCAGCCCATTCGGGCGGGAGGGTAATTCGAACACCGGGGAGCTGTTTTTT	CASSPFGREGNSNTGELFF
-	TRBJ2-1	TRBV18	TRBD1	TGTGCCAGCTCACGGACAGGGCTCGACGATGAGCAGTTCTTC	CASSRTGLDDEQFF
-	TRBJ2-5	TRBV5-1	TRBD2	TGCGCCAGCAGTCTGTACGGACTAGCGGAAGAGACCCAGTACTTC	CASSLYGLAEETQYF
-	TRBJ2-2	TRBV25-1	-	TGTGCCAGCAAAGGCTCCGCCGGGGAGCTGTTTTTT	CASKGSAGELFF
-	TRBJ1-3	TRBV6-5	-	TGTGCCAGCAGTTACTCGAGACCCAGCTCTGGAAACACCATATATTTT	CASSYSRPSSGNTIYF
-	TRBJ2-5	TRBV29-1	TRBD1	TGCAGCGCCTTTTTATCCGGCCGGGACAGGGATAAGGAAGACTTC	CSAFLSGRDRDKEDF
-	TRBJ2-3	TRBV11-1	TRBD2	TGTGCCAGCAGCTTAGTTAGCGGGAGCGGAGTATATACGCAGTATTTT	CASSLVSGSGVYTQYF
-	TRBJ1-2	TRBV19	-	TGTGCCAGTAGAACTCAAACAGGCGGTAGTTTGGGCTACACCTTC	CASRTQTGGSLGYTF
-	TRBJ1-2	TRBV11-2	-	TGTGCCAGCAGCTTAGATTGGCGTAGGCCTAACTATGGCTACACCTTC	CASSLDWRRPNYGYTF
-	TRBJ2-3	TRBV15	-	TGTGCCACCAGCAGTGACCTCCAAGATACGCAGTATTTT	CATSSDLQDTQYF
-	TRBJ2-1	TRBV6-5	-	TGTGCCAGCAGTGCTAAATGGGACGCCTACAATGAGCAGTTCTTC	CASSAKWDAYNEQFF
-	TRBJ2-5	TRBV5-1	-	TGCGCCAGCAGCTTCGAAATGGGTGGGTCAGAGACCCAGTACTTC	CASSFEMGGSETQYF
-	TRBJ1-2	TRBV4-1	TRBD1	TGCGCCAGCAGCCACTTTGCCGGGACAGGGAGAAGCGGCTACACCTTC	CASSHFAGTGRSGYTF
-	TRBJ1-5	TRBV5-1	-	TGCGCCAGCAGCTTGGCACCCAGCAATCAGCCCCAGCATTTT	CASSLAPSNQPQHF
-	TRBJ2-1	TRBV4-2	TRBD2	TGTGCCAGCAGCCAAGATCGCAGGACTAGCGGGTTTAATGAGCAGTTCTTC	CASSQDRRTSGFNEQFF
-	TRBJ2-3	TRBV7-3	TRBD2	TGTGCCAGCAGCTGGAAAGCGGGAGTAAATACGCAGTATTTT	CASSWKAGVNTQYF
-	TRBJ1-1	TRBV5-1	-	TGCGCCAGCCGACAAGGGGGGGACACTGAAGCTTTCTTT	CASRQGGDTEAFF
-	TRBJ2-1	TRBV7-2	-	TGTGCCAGCAGCTTAGCACTGGGGGAGCAGTTCTTC	CASSLALGEQFF
-	TRBJ2-3	TRBV7-2	-	TGTGCCAGCAGCTTAACAGCCCCTAGCACAGATACGCAGTATTTT	CASSLTAPSTDTQYF
-	TRBJ1-1	TRBV20-1	-	TGCAGTGCTGGACCTGGTACTGAAGCTTTCTTT	CSAGPGTEAFF
-	TRBJ1-3	TRBV7-9	-	TGTGCCAGCAGCTTAGGCGGGGGCTCTGGAAACACCATATATTTT	CASSLGGGSGNTIYF
-	TRBJ2-5	TRBV2	-	TGTGCCAGCAGAGGGGCTAGTCGACAAGAGACCCAGTACTTC	CASRGASRQETQYF
-	TRBJ1-1	TRBV5-4	-	TGTGCCAGCAGCTTGGCGGGGGTCACTGAAGCTTTCTTT	CASSLAGVTEAFF
-	TRBJ2-3	TRBV5-1	-	TGCGCCAGCAGCTTGGCAGACTTAACACCCCCCACAGATACGCAGTATTTT	CASSLADLTPPTDTQYF
-	TRBJ1-1	TRBV5-1	-	TGCGCCAGCAGCTTAACTCTTCAGGGTAACACTGAAGCTTTCTTT	CASSLTLQGNTEAFF
-	TRBJ2-7	TRBV5-6	TRBD2	TGTGCCAGCAGCTGGAGCGTTGGGACTAGCGGGAGGCCCCTCTACGAGCAGTACTTC	CASSWSVGTSGRPLYEQYF
medium-sized	TRBJ2-1	TRBV2	-	TGTGCCTCCCCCCTTGTACTGAGCTCCTACAATGAGCAGTTCTTC	CASPLVLSSYNEQFF
-	TRBJ1-2	TRBV27	-	TGTGCCAGCAGTAGGGACAATCCCAACTATGGCTACACCTTC	CASSRDNPNYGYTF
-	TRBJ2-5	TRBV29-1	TRBD1	TGCAGCGTTGTAGACAGGGTGGGAGAGACCCAGTACTTC	CSVVDRVGETQYF
-	TRBJ2-1	TRBV5-4	TRBD2	TGTGCCAGCAGCTCCAGACTAGCGGGAGTGGATGAGCAGTTCTTC	CASSSRLAGVDEQFF
-	TRBJ1-2	TRBV5-1	-	TGCGCCAGCAGCTTGGTCCCTAGCGGGGCGAGCGGCTACACCTTC	CASSLVPSGASGYTF
-	TRBJ1-1	TRBV5-1	-	TGCGCCAGCAGCTTGTCCGAGGACACTGAAGCTTTCTTT	CASSLSEDTEAFF
-	TRBJ2-7	TRBV27	-	TGTGCCAGCAGTTTTAGCTCCTACGAGCAGTACTTC	CASSFSSYEQYF
-	TRBJ2-2	TRBV4-1	TRBD2	TGCGCCAGCAGCCAAGCCGGGCTAGCGGGAGTTGGCACCGGGGAGCTGTTTTTT	CASSQAGLAGVGTGELFF
once	TRBJ2-7	TRBV5-6	-	TGTGCCAGCAGCTCTACCGGGACACCCAACTACGAGCAGTACTTC	CASSSTGTPNYEQYF
-	TRBJ1-1	TRBV10-3	-	TGTGCCTCAACCGGGGAGGAAAGGGCTTTCTTT	CASTGEERAFF
-	TRBJ2-1	TRBV5-1	-	TGCGCCAGCAGCTGGCCCGGGGCGGCCCTCTCCTACAATGAGCAGTTCTTC	CASSWPGAALSYNEQFF
-	TRBJ2-7	TRBV27	TRBD1	TGTGCCAGCAGTCAGGTATCGGGACAGGGCCCCTACGAGCAGTACTTC	CASSQVSGQGPYEQYF
once	TRBJ2-7	TRBV5-5	-	TGTGCCAGCAGCTCCGCCTACGAGCAGTACTTC	CASSSAYEQYF
medium-sized	TRBJ1-2	TRBV4-1	-	TGCGCCAGCAGCCAAGATTTGATGACCGGGATCTACACCTTC	CASSQDLMTGIYTF
-	TRBJ2-1	TRBV7-9	-	TGTGCCAGCAGCTTAGTCTCGGGGGCTAATGAGCAGTTCTTC	CASSLVSGANEQFF
-	TRBJ2-5	TRBV7-3	-	TGTGCCAGCAGCTTCAGGGCTGAAGAGACCCAGTACTTC	CASSFRAEETQYF
-	TRBJ2-5	TRBV18	-	TGTGCCAGCTCACCCTCCCCTCAAGAGACCCAGTACTTC	CASSPSPQETQYF
-	TRBJ2-4	TRBV7-2	-	TGTGCCAGCAGTTTCCGGACTTTGACCAAAAACATTCAGTACTTC	CASSFRTLTKNIQYF
-	TRBJ2-7	TRBV5-1	TRBD1	TGCGCCAGCAGCTTGGGCCGGCGTCCAGGGGGCGCGTACGAGCAGTACTTC	CASSLGRRPGGAYEQYF
once	TRBJ2-7	TRBV29-1	TRBD2	TGCAGCGTTCCTTCGGGAGGCTACGAGCAGTACTTC	CSVPSGGYEQYF
-	TRBJ1-2	TRBV5-6	-	TGTGCCAGCAGCCCAGACAGGCAGCCCGGGGGCTACACCTTC	CASSPDRQPGGYTF
-	TRBJ1-2	TRBV1	-	TGCACCAGCGGGAAGGGACAGGACATCCCCCATCCGGACGGCTACACCTTC	CTSGKGQDIPHPDGYTF
-	TRBJ2-1	TRBV19	-	TGTGCCAGTAGTTGGACGGGGGACAATGAGCAGTTCTTC	CASSWTGDNEQFF
-	TRBJ2-1	TRBV27	TRBD2	TGTGCCAGCAGTACAAGGACTAGCATAAATGAGCAGTTCTTC	CASSTRTSINEQFF
-	TRBJ2-3	TRBV11-2	-	TGTGCCAGCAGCTTAGATCAGGAGGCAGTTAACACAGATACGCAGTATTTT	CASSLDQEAVNTDTQYF
once	TRBJ1-3	TRBV7-9	TRBD1	TGTGCCAGCAGCCAGGGGGCGAACTCTGGAAACACCATATATTTT	CASSQGANSGNTIYF
-	TRBJ1-1	TRBV6-1	-	TGTGCCAGCAGTGAAGGCAGGCCGCGCTACACTGAAGCTTTCTTT	CASSEGRPRYTEAFF
-	TRBJ1-4	TRBV2	TRBD1	TGTGCCAGCAGCCGGAGGGGGCCGGGTGAAAAACTGTTTTTT	CASSRRGPGEKLFF
-	TRBJ1-5	TRBV19	-	TGTGCCAGTAGTATAAGTGATCAGCCCCAGCATTTT	CASSISDQPQHF